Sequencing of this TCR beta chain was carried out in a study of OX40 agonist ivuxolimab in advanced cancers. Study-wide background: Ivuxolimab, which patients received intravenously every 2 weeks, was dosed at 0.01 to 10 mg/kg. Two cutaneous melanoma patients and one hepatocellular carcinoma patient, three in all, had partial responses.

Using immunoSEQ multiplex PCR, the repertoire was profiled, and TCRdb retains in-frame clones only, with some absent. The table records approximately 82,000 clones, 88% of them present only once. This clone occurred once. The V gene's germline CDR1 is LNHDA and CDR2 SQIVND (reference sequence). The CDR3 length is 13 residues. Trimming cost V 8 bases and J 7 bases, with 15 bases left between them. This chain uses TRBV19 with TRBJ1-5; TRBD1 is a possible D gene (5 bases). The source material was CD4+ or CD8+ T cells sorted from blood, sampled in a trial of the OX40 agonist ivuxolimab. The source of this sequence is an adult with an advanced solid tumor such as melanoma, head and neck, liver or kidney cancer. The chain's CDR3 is CASGLGVGQPQHF. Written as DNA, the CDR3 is TGTGCCAGTGGTTTGGGGGTGGGACAGCCCCAGCATTTT.